This T cell receptor (beta chain) was recorded in a study of blood T cells in healthy people across ages (dated by TCRdb to 2013 to 2016). For the wider study: In model experiments, template switching captured about one uniquely barcoded TCR beta cDNA molecule for every two T cells. Age-related changes in TCR beta repertoire diversity were measured in the study by deep sequencing normalized with unique cDNA molecular identifiers. The donors were split into four age groups: young (average around 17 years), middle-aged (about 40), aged (roughly 65) and long-lived (approximately 80). The study analyzed two additional independent replicas of 1 million unique cDNA reads from the same blood draw for two donors, one aged 18 to 30 and one aged 80 or older. Results the study describes overall, beyond this receptor: Conclusive comparison of naive and antigen-experienced compartments was prevented by the profiling of bulk unsorted PBMCs. Compared with the aged group, the long-lived group had more naive CD4+ T cells, fewer expanded clones and increased TCR diversity, a pattern suggesting age selection. As age increased, observed TCR beta diversity per million T cells dropped in a roughly linear way, and a significant reduction was already evident by age about 40. There was a strong correlation between observed TCR beta diversity and the percentage of naive T cells measured by flow cytometry. The CMV infection status of donors was not known, potentially confounding age-related changes in expanded clonotypes. Estimates of total diversity based on one million sequenced T cells were considered lower bounds and underestimates.

Systemically healthy Caucasian individuals from Russia, 35 to 50 in total and aged roughly 6 to 100 years, were included as donors. Each donor gave roughly 9.5 milliliters of peripheral blood, collected into EDTA-treated Vacutainer tubes. Ficoll-Paque density-gradient centrifugation was used to isolate PBMCs, with at least 7 million obtained per sample. Trizol reagent was used to extract total RNA from the PBMCs, yielding at least 6 micrograms per sample. For every donor, an aliquot of PBMCs went through flow cytometry to measure the percentages of naive CD45RAhigh/CD27high T cells. The library was produced with 5' RACE. Sequenced using an Illumina HiSeq 2500. A second PCR of about 7 to 12 cycles was performed with a sample-barcoded 5' primer and a J-beta primer mix. A unique molecular identifier was introduced onto each TCR beta cDNA molecule by a template-switch 5' adaptor carrying 12 random nucleotides. At least 3 million CDR3-containing paired-end reads were obtained from each sample. All of the RNA was converted into first-strand cDNA using the Mint cDNA synthesis kit, with a TRBC-specific oligonucleotide serving as the primer. After uracil-DNA glycosylase treatment, a first 18-cycle PCR used universal primers M1SS and BC2_uni_R on all cDNA. The authors' analysis ran thus. For normalization, 1 million high-quality reads were randomly selected from each sample, with every read carrying a distinct molecular identifier. Reads sharing molecular identifiers were discarded rather than binned into consensus sequences. MiTCR, with a Q25 quality threshold and the strictest error-elimination algorithm, was used for CDR3 identification, clonotype clustering and error correction. A nonparametric unseen species model with Euler transformation was used to estimate lower-bound total TCR beta diversity. The public sequencing data were trimmed at Q25 with fastp and processed into clonotypes with MiXCR by TCRdb, which kept only in-frame beta chains. Rows matching on CDR3 protein sequence are summarized as one entry with the most common DNA and genes. Here the V and J calls rest on TCRdb's processing, not on the authors' analysis. For this sample the table gives 800,000 or so distinct CDR3 sequences, of which roughly 25% were detected only once. The ten largest clones take up under 4.5% of the sample.

To note about this clonotype: Its binding antigen is unknown. There are no base qualities to consult, and no much larger clone falls within one base.

V and J are truncated by 3 bases and 3 bases respectively, leaving an intervening sequence of 16 bases. Per the germline V gene (reference sequence), DFQATT is the CDR1 and SNEGSKA is the CDR2. Inclusive of the bounding cysteine and phenylalanine, the CDR3 is 15 residues long. Only CDR3 DNA remains: 45 bases, in frame from the first base. Another study also made use of these data, one on T cells of mothers and their children. As described in the second report: Donors were nine systemically healthy Caucasian individuals: three mothers and their six children. cDNA synthesis used all of the extracted RNA, with roughly 1.5 ug of RNA in each 15 ul reaction. In the second PCR, the M1S primer introduced both the sample barcodes and 2-4 random nucleotides. Over 9.5 million TCR beta CDR3 reads came from each mother, compared with 2.5 million to 3.5 million reads from each child. Thymic selection shapes the output of TCR recombination in a similar way in related and unrelated pairs, and inherited differences have a minor effect. Normalized repertoire overlap was always slightly but never significantly higher in related than unrelated mother-child pairs. No persistent microchimeric T cell clones were found, with a detection sensitivity of approximately 100 clones per million clonotypes. To look for features that set related mother-child pairs apart from unrelated individuals, the researchers ran deep NGS to compare the TCR beta repertoires of mothers and children. The mean age was around 40 +/- 4 years for the mothers and approximately 11 +/- 4 years for the children. After adapter ligation was performed with NEBNext reagents, the libraries were sequenced on an Illumina HiSeq 2000 with 100+100 nt paired-end reads. Mother and child libraries were prepared a month apart and sequenced in separate runs to prevent cross-contamination. Between roughly 500,000 and 2,300,000 distinct TCR beta clonotypes were identified per donor. Naive TCR beta clonotypes were estimated from low-frequency clonotypes matched to each donor's FACS-determined naive share, without sorting.

This clonotype was sampled from a boy aged 10-17 years in good health. The chain is encoded by TRBV20-1 joined to TRBJ2-3; the D gene assignment is ambiguous. Sequencing was performed on blood. CDR3 sequence: CSARRTNKGTDTQYF. The DNA is TGCAGTGCTAGGAGGACGAACAAGGGTACAGATACGCAGTATTTT.